The source of this T cell receptor (beta chain) is a study of T cells after yellow fever vaccination. This clonotype was observed many times. Deletions cut 6 bases from V and 7 bases from J, with 19 bases between. There are 14 residues in the CDR3. From germline, CDR1 is DFQATT and CDR2 SNEGSKA (reference sequence). TCRdb reanalysed the 5' RACE reads using MiXCR and keeps one entry per CDR3 protein. Here the sample spans approximately 300,000 distinct CDR3 sequences, about 6.6% being singletons. V gene TRBV20-1 combines with J gene TRBJ2-1; either TRBD1 or TRBD2 may fit D (5 bases each). Sequenced here: PBMCs, sampled 35 to 50 days after the first yellow fever vaccination. The clonotype originates from a man aged 18 to 30 who received the YFV17D yellow fever vaccine. CDR3 sequence: CSARRGPATNEQFF. CDR3 nucleotide sequence: TGCAGTGCAAGACGGGGCCCCGCTACAAATGAGCAGTTCTTC.